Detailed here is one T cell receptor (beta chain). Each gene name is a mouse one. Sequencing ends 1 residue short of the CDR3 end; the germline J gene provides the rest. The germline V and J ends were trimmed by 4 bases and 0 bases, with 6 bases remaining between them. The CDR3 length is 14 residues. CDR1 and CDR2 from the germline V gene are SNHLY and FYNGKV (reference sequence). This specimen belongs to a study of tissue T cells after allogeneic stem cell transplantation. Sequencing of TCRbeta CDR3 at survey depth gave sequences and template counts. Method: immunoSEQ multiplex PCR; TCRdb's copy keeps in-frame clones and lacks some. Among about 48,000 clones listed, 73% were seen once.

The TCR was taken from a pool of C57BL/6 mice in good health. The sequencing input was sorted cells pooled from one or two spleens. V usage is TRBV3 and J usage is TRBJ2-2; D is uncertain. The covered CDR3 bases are TGTGCCAGCAGCTCGCCAGCAAACACCGGGCAGCTCTAC. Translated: CASSSPANTGQLY. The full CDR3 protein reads CASSSPANTGQLYF.